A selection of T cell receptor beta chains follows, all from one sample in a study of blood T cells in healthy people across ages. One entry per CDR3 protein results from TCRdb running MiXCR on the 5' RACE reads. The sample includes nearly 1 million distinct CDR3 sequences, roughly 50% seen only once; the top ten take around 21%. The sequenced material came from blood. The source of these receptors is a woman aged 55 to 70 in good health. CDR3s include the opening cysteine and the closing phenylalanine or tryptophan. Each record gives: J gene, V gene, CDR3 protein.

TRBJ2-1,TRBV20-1,CSARDQRTVGYNEQFF
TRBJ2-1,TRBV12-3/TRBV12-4,CASRPLAGGYNEQFF
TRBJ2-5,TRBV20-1,CSARVGFEGEETQYF
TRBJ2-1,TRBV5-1,CASSPGGGTYNEQFF
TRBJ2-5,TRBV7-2,CASSLMGVERYF
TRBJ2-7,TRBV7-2,CASSLTGAEQYF
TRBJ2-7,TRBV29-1,CSPRVLDEQYF
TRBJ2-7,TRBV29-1,CSVERRTDTYEQYF
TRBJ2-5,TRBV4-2,CASSQEMRNYGGSETQYF
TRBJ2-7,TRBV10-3,CAISAGELIGRLYEQYF
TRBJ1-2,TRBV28,CASTPPGTVSGYTF
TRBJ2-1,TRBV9,CASSVAALNEQFF
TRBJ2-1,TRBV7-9,CASSSLLAGEDNEQFF
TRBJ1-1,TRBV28,CASRVKGDTEAFF
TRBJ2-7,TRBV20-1,CSAPLDYEQYF
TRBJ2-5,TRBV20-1,CSARGIGAKRETQYF
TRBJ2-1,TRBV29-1,CSVEVRLSYNEQFF